A selection of T cell receptor beta chains follows, all from one sample in a study of T-cell memory formation after mild COVID-19. TCRdb passed the 5' RACE reads through MiXCR, listing each CDR3 protein once. The profile shows approximately 200,000 distinct CDR3 sequences, 16% of them singletons. Sequencing input: PBMCs or a T cell subset sorted from them (not recorded which). The receptors were gathered from an adult woman who had mild COVID-19 (a few samples of this study predate the infection). Cell type and time point are not known. Each CDR3 is given with its conserved first and last residue. Each record gives: V gene, J gene, CDR3 protein.

TRBV7-2	TRBJ2-7	CASSLIIASGSYEQYF
TRBV18	TRBJ2-7	CASSLQGTAGYEQYF
TRBV6-6	TRBJ2-3	CASSLKLAGVSSTDTQYF
TRBV24-1	TRBJ2-3	CATSDPSGGNTDTQYF
TRBV12-3/TRBV12-4	TRBJ2-1	CASSLASAGTEEFF
TRBV2	TRBJ2-3	CASSQRTTADTQYF
TRBV27	TRBJ2-7	CASSLFGGTSYEQYF
TRBV7-2	TRBJ2-7	CASSFQGRSNEQYF
TRBV16	TRBJ2-2	CASSQSFGGSSTGELFF
TRBV6-6	TRBJ2-7	CASSSLGLAGGWSEQYF
TRBV5-1	TRBJ1-4	CASSLQTGGREKLFF
TRBV7-2	TRBJ1-1	CASSSQAGYEAFF
TRBV7-2	TRBJ2-1	CASSLVQGAGEQFF
TRBV7-8	TRBJ2-4	CASSFRGSGTKNIQYF
TRBV15	TRBJ2-7	CATEARQTPYEQYF
TRBV5-1	TRBJ1-1	CASRMDGSVGWTEAFF
TRBV20-1	TRBJ2-7	CSARDPPLAGPCF
TRBV29-1	TRBJ2-2	CSVDAGKNTGELFF
TRBV9	TRBJ2-1	CASSVGGVATYNEQFF
TRBV3-1	TRBJ2-5	CASSTPRASAETQYF
TRBV4-1	TRBJ2-3	CASSQLVTSGGTDTQYF
TRBV4-1	TRBJ1-1	CASSQAGQGFTEAFF
TRBV5-1	TRBJ1-1	CASSLDSEAFF
TRBV20-1	TRBJ2-3	CSARRAGNTDTQYF
TRBV20-1	TRBJ2-3	CSVLAGDVFSTDTQYF
TRBV20-1	TRBJ2-1	CSARVGALYNEQFF
TRBV12-2	TRBJ1-5	CASRLPDQPQHF
TRBV9	TRBJ2-7	CASTPDGQGPYEQYF
TRBV12-3/TRBV12-4	TRBJ2-5	CASSFSGRRETQYF
TRBV6-2/TRBV6-3	TRBJ2-7	CASSFPFRDYRSYEQYF
TRBV5-1	TRBJ2-5	CASSSGASGRNQETQYF